This T cell receptor beta chain was identified in a study of PD-1 blockade in classical Hodgkin lymphoma (dated by TCRdb to 2020 to 2021). For the study in its entirety: Nivolumab dosing was 3 mg/kg intravenously every 2 weeks, continuing until either disease progression or unacceptable toxicity. The study used TCR beta sequencing and CyTOF to define a peripheral blood immune signature of response to PD-1 blockade in classical Hodgkin lymphoma. Study-wide findings and limitations: Baseline TCR diversity was reported to be lower in newly diagnosed patients than in healthy donors and to be lower still in relapsed/refractory patients. The study covered only a single clinical trial cohort, and the causes of the repertoire differences, possibly disease activity or prior therapy, were still not defined. By C4D1, a significant rise was seen in CD4+ TCR diversity but not in CD8+ TCR diversity (p=0.0027 vs p=0.16), and the rise was most apparent among complete responders (p=0.02). Diversity was lower in patients who began nivolumab less than 1 year after ASCT, so these patients were left out of later analyses to avoid confounding by immune reconstitution. Baseline diversity similar to that of newly diagnosed patients was observed in trial patients achieving complete response, whereas significantly lower diversity was observed in partial responders and progressors.

Genomic DNA was isolated using the Qiagen DNeasy kit from unsorted PBMCs as well as from negatively selected CD4+ and CD8+ fractions. Amplification of TCR beta CDR3 regions was done by immunoSEQ multiplex PCR with primers that anneal to V and J segments. A synthetic immune receptor repertoire was used to minimize amplification bias, and any remaining bias was removed computationally after sequencing. The original pipeline was this. Custom Python scripts were used to quantify repertoire diversity as the Shannon entropy index. The unsorted, CD4+ and CD8+ repertoires were each analyzed separately, with the exception of combined analyses, where CD4+ and CD8+ sequences were merged in silico. Clonal expansion was defined as at least a 2-fold frequency increase after treatment relative to C1D1, with a pseudocount of 0.5 for undetected baseline clones. Clones with 0 or 1 copy at C1D1 were defined as singleton clones, while clones with 2 or more copies were defined as non-singleton clones. By matching protein sequences in sorted samples from the same patient, clones expanded in unsorted samples were annotated as CD4+, CD8+ or unknown. Diversity changes from C1D1 to C4D1 were tested in paired samples using Wilcoxon tests. Not all clones reach the TCRdb copy of this immuneACCESS table, which keeps in-frame sequences only. Checked studies attribute under half of the gap to unresolved V genes and leave the rest unexplained. V, J and clone size are taken as reported in that table, and D and trimming were inferred from the DNA itself. The sample profile shows roughly 96,000 clones; 93% of them were found once. Jointly, the top ten make up less than 2% of the sample.

Per the publication, the time point label means: cycle 4 day 1 (C4D1), after five to seven weeks of nivolumab. All trial patients had relapsed after autologous stem cell transplantation, with cohorts A, B and C differing in prior brentuximab vedotin exposure. The trial cohort comprised some 60 patients with relapsed/refractory classical Hodgkin lymphoma whose best overall responses were complete response, partial response or progressive disease. Trial patients were treated with single-agent nivolumab in the multi-cohort phase II CheckMate 205 trial. Best overall response was determined by an independent review committee according to the 2007 International Working Group response criteria. Trial PBMCs were obtained immediately prior to nivolumab initiation (C1D1) and on therapy at cycle 2 day 1 and cycle 4 day 1. After peripheral blood was drawn into 8 mL Vacutainer Cell Preparation Tubes, PBMCs were isolated by centrifugation and then cryopreserved.

CDR1 and CDR2, looked up from the germline V gene (reference sequence), are PRHDT and FYEKMQ. The CDR3 has 15 amino acids, counting the end cysteine and phenylalanine. Left in the record is the CDR3 DNA by itself, 45 bases read in frame from the first base. To note about this clone: The antigen this receptor binds is unknown. At one of its ends the junction is not consistent with the germline gene, which may arise from a read error.

The sequence derives from a human donor with classical Hodgkin lymphoma. This specimen consisted of peripheral blood mononuclear cells (PBMCs), obtained before the fourth cycle of nivolumab. The V and J segments used are TRBV13 and TRBJ1-2; TRBD1 fits 7 bases in the junction. The sequence in DNA is TGTGCCAGCAGCGTAGGTTTGAGGGACAGTTATGGCTACACCTTC. Its product reads: CASSVGLRDSYGYTF. The full variable domain, completed from the reference TRBV13 and TRBJ1-2 proteins outside the CDR3, reads AAGVIQSPRHLIKEKRETATLKCYPIPRHDTVYWYQQGPGQDPQFLISFYEKMQSDKGSIPDRFSAQQFSDYHSELNMSSLELGDSALYFCASSVGLRDSYGYTFGSGTRLTVV.